This TCR beta chain is drawn from a study of T-cell memory formation after mild COVID-19. Study information: Among the donors, TCR clusters were largely specific to each donor.

Constant-segment primers served in 5'RACE that generated TCR alpha and TCR beta cDNA libraries bearing sample barcodes and UMIs. TCRdb independently ran MiXCR on the 5' RACE reads; one entry per CDR3 protein. The table records 15,000 or so distinct CDR3 sequences, about a fifth of them present only once. This clonotype was seen ten or more times. What it binds is unknown. The V gene's germline CDR1 is SGHVS and CDR2 FNYEAQ. CDR3 length: 13 residues. V was clipped by 3 bases and J by 0 bases, with 5 bases between them. Study conclusions and caveats: A second wave expanding day 15 to 37 was CD4+-biased; contracting clones were balanced.

The sequenced sample was PBMCs or a T cell subset sorted from them (not recorded which). This sequence originates from a man younger than 35 who had mild COVID-19 (a few samples of this study predate the infection). Cell type and time point are not known. The genes are TRBV7-6 and TRBJ1-1, with D uncertain. The CDR3 spells CASSFLMNTEAFF. CDR3 DNA: TGTGCCAGCAGCTTTTTGATGAACACTGAAGCTTTCTTT.